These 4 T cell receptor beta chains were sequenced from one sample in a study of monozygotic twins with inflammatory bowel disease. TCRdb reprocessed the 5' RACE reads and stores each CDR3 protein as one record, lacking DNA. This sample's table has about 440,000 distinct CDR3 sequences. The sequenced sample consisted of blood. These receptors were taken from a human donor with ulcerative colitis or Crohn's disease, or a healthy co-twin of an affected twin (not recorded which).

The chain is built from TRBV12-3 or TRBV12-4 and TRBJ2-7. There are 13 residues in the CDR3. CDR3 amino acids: CASSFFGSGEQYF.

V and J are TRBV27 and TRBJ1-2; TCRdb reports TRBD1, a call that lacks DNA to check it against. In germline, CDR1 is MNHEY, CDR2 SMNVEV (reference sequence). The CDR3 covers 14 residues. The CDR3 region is CASSPRGGGYGYTF.

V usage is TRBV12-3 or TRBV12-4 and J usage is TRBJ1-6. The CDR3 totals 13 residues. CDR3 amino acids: CASSHSGNSPLHF.

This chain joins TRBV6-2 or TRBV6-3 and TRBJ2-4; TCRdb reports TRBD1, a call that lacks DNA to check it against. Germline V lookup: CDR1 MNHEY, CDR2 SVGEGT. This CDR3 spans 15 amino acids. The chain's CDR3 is CASSFSGTGGEIQYF.